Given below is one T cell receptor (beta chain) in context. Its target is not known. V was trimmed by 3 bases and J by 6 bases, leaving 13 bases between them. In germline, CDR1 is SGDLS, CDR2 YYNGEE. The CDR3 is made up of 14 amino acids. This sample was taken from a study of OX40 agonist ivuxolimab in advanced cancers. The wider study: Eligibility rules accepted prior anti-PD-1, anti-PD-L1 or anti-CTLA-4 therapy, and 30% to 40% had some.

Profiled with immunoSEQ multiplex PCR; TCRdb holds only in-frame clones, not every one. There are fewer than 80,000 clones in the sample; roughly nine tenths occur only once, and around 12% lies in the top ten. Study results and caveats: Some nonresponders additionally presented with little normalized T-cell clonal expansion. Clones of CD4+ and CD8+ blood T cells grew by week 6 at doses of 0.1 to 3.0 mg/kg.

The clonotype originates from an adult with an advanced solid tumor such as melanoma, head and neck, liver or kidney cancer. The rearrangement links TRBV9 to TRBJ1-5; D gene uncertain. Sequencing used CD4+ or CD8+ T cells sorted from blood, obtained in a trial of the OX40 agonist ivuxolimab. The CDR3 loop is CASSEGSGTQPQHF. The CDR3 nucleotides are TGTGCCAGCAGCGAGGGATCAGGCACTCAGCCCCAGCATTTT.